One sample yielded the 2 T cell receptor beta chains listed below, sequenced in a study of T-cell memory formation after mild COVID-19. TCRdb independently ran MiXCR on the 5' RACE reads; one entry per CDR3 protein. The data hold approximately 260,000 distinct CDR3 sequences, with approximately 19% observed a single time. Sequenced input: PBMCs or a T cell subset sorted from them (not recorded which). These receptors all stem from a man aged 18 to 35 who had mild COVID-19 (a few samples of this study predate the infection). Cell type and time point are not known.

There are a few counts of this clonotype. V gene TRBV10-3 combines with J gene TRBJ2-1; D is unclear. Trimming cost V 4 bases and J 2 bases, with 9 bases left between them. Germline lookup yields CDR1 ENHRY and CDR2 SYGVKD. The length of the CDR3 is 14 residues. The CDR3: CAISGTAAYNEQFF. The CDR3 nucleotides read TGTGCCATCAGTGGCACAGCAGCCTACAATGAGCAGTTCTTC.

V gene TRBV5-1 combines with J gene TRBJ2-5, with D possibly matching TRBD2 (6 bases). Germline V gene data show CDR1 as SGHRS and CDR2 as YFSETQ. V was cut by 0 bases and J by 2 bases, with 11 bases left in between. The CDR3 totals 15 residues. CDR3 DNA sequence: TGCGCCAGCAGCTTGGGGCTAGCGCGTCAAGAGACCCAGTACTTC. Its translation: CASSLGLARQETQYF.